These 32 T cell receptor beta chains were all obtained from the same sample, sequenced in a study of cytomegalovirus exposure and HLA in healthy donors. Primers: 60 Vbeta forward and 13 Jbeta reverse. Some clones are missing from TCRdb's copy, which holds only in-frame ones; the method was immunoSEQ multiplex PCR. Here the sample spans approximately 130,000 clones, about 76% being singletons. Sequenced sample: PBMCs. These TCRs come from a man aged 18 to 30 in good health and CMV-seronegative.

The rearrangement uses TRBV28 and TRBJ2-1, with a tentative D call TRBD1 (7 bases). Deletions cut 2 bases from V and 4 bases from J, with 9 bases between. The germline CDR1 and CDR2 sequences are MDHEN and SYDVKM. The CDR3 totals 14 residues. The CDR3 reads CASSLPGGYNEQFF. The CDR3 nucleotides are TGTGCCAGCAGTTTACCAGGGGGGTACAATGAGCAGTTCTTC. The full variable domain, with the rest looked up from reference TRBV28 and TRBJ2-1, is DVKVTQSSRYLVKRTGEKVFLECVQDMDHENMFWYRQDPGLGLRLIYFSYDVKMKEKGDIPEGYSVSREKKERFSLILESASTNQTSMYLCASSLPGGYNEQFFGPGTRLTVL.

The chain joins TRBV6-6 to TRBJ1-5; D might be TRBD1 (6 bases). This CDR3 is 13 amino acids long. Deletions cut 7 bases from V and 6 bases from J, with 13 bases between. The V gene's germline CDR1 is MNHNY and CDR2 SVGAGI (reference sequence). The DNA for the CDR3 is TGTGCCAGCATCTGGGGGCCGAGTCAGCCCCAGCATTTT. It specifies CASIWGPSQPQHF.

This chain connects TRBV7-9 to TRBJ1-2; no clear D. The ends were cut back, 1 base at V and 5 bases at J, with 5 bases in the middle. CDR1 and CDR2 (germline): SEHNR, FQNEAQ (reference sequence). The CDR3 sequence is 12 residues long. The CDR3 sequence: CASSLDTYGYTF. The CDR3 nucleotides are TGTGCCAGCAGCTTAGATACTTATGGCTACACCTTC.

A few counts support this clone. V is TRBV15 and J is TRBJ2-7, with 9 bases aligning to TRBD2. The CDR3 totals 16 residues. Germline V gene data show CDR1 as LNHNV and CDR2 as YYDKDF (reference sequence). The V segment lost 2 bases and the J segment 4 bases; nucleotides outside the gene matches: 9. The CDR3 is CATSRLTGRGGYEQYF. CDR3 DNA sequence: TGTGCCACCAGCAGATTGACGGGGCGGGGGGGGTACGAGCAGTACTTC.

The CDR3 nucleotides read TGTGCCAGCAGCTTATCCACCTACAATGAGCAGTTCTTC. Amino acid sequence: CASSLSTYNEQFF. The rearrangement links TRBV11-2 to TRBJ2-1; D gene ambiguous. Germline CDR1 is SGHAT and CDR2 is FQNNGV. The CDR3 sequence is 13 residues long. The germline V and J ends were trimmed by 2 bases and 2 bases, with 4 bases remaining between them.

V and J are TRBV4-2 and TRBJ2-4; D is unclear. Germline loops: CDR1 LGHNA, CDR2 YNFKEQ. The V gene lost 1 base and the J gene lost 3 bases, with 19 bases spanning the gap. This CDR3 region has 18 residues. CDR3: CASSQGPPDFTYKNIQYF. CDR3 nucleotide sequence: TGTGCCAGCAGCCAAGGTCCGCCAGACTTCACCTACAAAAACATTCAGTACTTC.

This clone was seen a few times. This CDR3 is CASSIPGSAEAFF. The CDR3 DNA reads TGTGCCAGTAGTATACCGGGTAGCGCTGAAGCTTTCTTT. The chain recombines TRBV19 with TRBJ1-1; no reliable D call. V lost 2 bases, J lost 6 bases, and 10 bases lay in between. The length of the CDR3 is 13 residues. The germline V gene has CDR1 LNHDA and CDR2 SQIVND (reference sequence).

J is TRBJ1-2 and V is TRBV9, with D perhaps TRBD1 (6 bases). Trimming took 5 bases from V and 10 from J, leaving 24 bases between them. The CDR3 totals 15 residues. Germline V gene data show CDR1 as SGDLS and CDR2 as YYNGEE. CDR3 residues: CASSWSSGTKNVYTF. The CDR3 coding sequence is TGTGCCAGCAGTTGGAGTTCTGGGACAAAGAATGTCTACACCTTC.

The chain is built from TRBV5-1 and TRBJ2-6; possibly TRBD1 for D (6 bases). The CDR3 has 15 amino acids. V gave up 2 bases and J gave up 4 bases, with 10 bases separating them. The germline gives CDR1 SGHRS, CDR2 YFSETQ. CDR3 loop: CASSFDRPGANVLTF. In nucleotides, the CDR3 is TGCGCCAGCAGCTTTGACAGGCCCGGGGCCAACGTCCTGACTTTC.

This clone has a single count. The V and J genes are TRBV19 and TRBJ1-5; TRBD1 might be the D (6 bases). Trimming stripped 3 bases from V and 5 bases from J, with 17 bases between. The CDR3 has 16 amino acids. CDR1 is LNHDA and CDR2 is SQIVND in the germline V gene (reference sequence). This CDR3 is CASSITGGRGDQPQHF. CDR3 DNA: TGTGCCAGTAGTATTACCGGCGGCAGGGGAGATCAGCCCCAGCATTTT.

The chain has TRBV9 and TRBJ2-7, with D perhaps matching TRBD2 (6 bases). Germline V gene sequence: CDR1 SGDLS, CDR2 YYNGEE. The CDR3 has 14 residues. V shed 2 bases and J shed 0 bases, with 9 bases lying between them. This CDR3 is CASSVGGFSYEQYF. DNA of the CDR3: TGTGCCAGCAGCGTTGGGGGGTTCTCCTACGAGCAGTACTTC.

The rearrangement links TRBV9 to TRBJ1-3, with D perhaps TRBD1 (5 bases). Between the trimmed V and J ends, which lost 0 bases and 4 bases, there was a span of 8 bases. From germline, CDR1 is SGDLS and CDR2 YYNGEE. The CDR3 extends over 14 amino acids. CDR3 DNA: TGTGCCAGCAGCGTAGCGACAGCCGGAAACACCATATATTTT. Protein: CASSVATAGNTIYF.

The gene calls are TRBV30 and TRBJ2-1, with a tentative D call TRBD2 (6 bases). V lost 2 bases, J lost 0 bases, and 8 bases lay in between. This CDR3 contains 14 residues. Germline V gene lookup returns CDR1 GTSNPN and CDR2 SVGIG (reference sequence). CDR3 DNA: TGTGCCTGGAGTACCGGGAGCTCCTACAATGAGCAGTTCTTC. Protein sequence: CAWSTGSSYNEQFF. Based on the CDR3 plus reference TRBV30 and TRBJ2-1, the full variable domain is SQTIHQWPATLVQPVGSPLSLECTVEGTSNPNLYWYRQAAGRGLQLLFYSVGIGQISSEVPQNLSASRPQDRQFILSSKKLLLSDSGFYLCAWSTGSSYNEQFFGPGTRLTVL.

The V and J genes are TRBV7-2 and TRBJ1-1, with TRBD1 matching 9 bases. CDR1 is SGHTA, CDR2 FQGNSA, per germline. The J segment lost 2 bases and the V segment lost 4 bases, leaving 8 bases of the junction unmatched. This CDR3 has 16 residues. The chain's CDR3 is CASSWYRDRANTEAFF. The CDR3 coding sequence is TGTGCCAGCAGCTGGTATCGGGACAGGGCTAACACTGAAGCTTTCTTT.

J is TRBJ1-2 and V is TRBV15; maybe TRBD1 (5 bases). Germline-derived CDR1 and CDR2 are LNHNV and YYDKDF (reference sequence). The CDR3 runs 15 residues. Between the trimmed V and J ends, which lost 5 bases and 4 bases, there was a span of 17 bases. The CDR3 here is CATSLSGGRAYGYTF. CDR3 bases: TGTGCCACCAGCCTTAGCGGGGGGAGGGCCTATGGCTACACCTTC.

This sequence joins TRBV30 and TRBJ1-3; D gene ambiguous. CDR1 and CDR2 from the germline V gene are GTSNPN and SVGIG (reference sequence). The CDR3 is 14 amino acids. Trimming took off 3 bases at V and 2 bases at J, with 11 bases between the two ends. The CDR3 coding sequence is TGTGCCTGGAGGCTTCTAGGTCCTGGAAACACCATATATTTT. This encodes CAWRLLGPGNTIYF.

This chain joins TRBV7-2 and TRBJ2-2; TRBD2 matches at 8 bases. The germline V gene has CDR1 SGHTA and CDR2 FQGNSA. CDR3 length: 15 residues. The J segment lost 3 bases and the V segment lost 5 bases, leaving 5 bases of the junction unmatched. In DNA, the CDR3 is TGTGCCAGCAGCACGCGGGGGGTGGACACCGGGGAGCTGTTTTTT. Translating gives CASSTRGVDTGELFF. The full variable domain, its missing parts supplied by reference TRBV7-2 and TRBJ2-2, is GAGVSQSPSNKVTEKGKDVELRCDPISGHTALYWYRQSLGQGLEFLIYFQGNSAPDKSGLPSDRFSAERTGGSVSTLTIQRTQQEDSAVYLCASSTRGVDTGELFFGEGSRLTVL.

The V gene is TRBV7-2, the J gene TRBJ2-7; no clear D. V was pared by 1 base and J by 3 bases, with 13 bases between. The CDR3 consists of 15 residues. Germline lookup yields CDR1 SGHTA and CDR2 FQGNSA. This chain's CDR3 is CASSLEGGQYYEQYF. The DNA for the CDR3 is TGTGCCAGCAGCTTAGAAGGTGGGCAATACTACGAGCAGTACTTC.

The chain uses TRBV9 and TRBJ2-3, with D tentatively TRBD2 (7 bases). Germline CDR1 reads SGDLS; CDR2 reads YYNGEE. The CDR3 contains 16 residues. V lost 3 bases, J lost 1 base, and 15 bases lay in between. CDR3 sequence: CASSGRGGSGTDTQYF. The CDR3 DNA reads as TGTGCCAGCAGCGGTAGGGGGGGCTCGGGCACAGATACGCAGTATTTT.

This clone was seen a few times. The chain recombines TRBV18 with TRBJ1-5, with 8 nucleotides matching TRBD1. The CDR3 has 15 residues. CDR1 KGHSH and CDR2 LQKENI come from the germline V gene. Trimming removed 3 bases from V and 4 bases from J; junction bases left unmatched: 5. The CDR3 nucleotides are TGTGCCAGCTCACCTACCGGGACAGGTAATCAGCCCCAGCATTTT. Protein: CASSPTGTGNQPQHF.

The gene calls are TRBV5-1 and TRBJ2-5; no definite D call. This CDR3 has 10 amino acids. V dropped 5 bases and J dropped 9 bases, with 8 bases sitting between them. Germline lookup yields CDR1 SGHRS and CDR2 YFSETQ. The CDR3 coding sequence is TGCGCCAGCAGGAACATGGCCCAGTACTTC. It is translated as CASRNMAQYF.

The V call is TRBV19, the J call TRBJ2-1; 7 positions agree with TRBD2. Germline loops: CDR1 LNHDA, CDR2 SQIVND (reference sequence). Unmatched junction bases numbered 9, after V lost 7 bases and J lost 0 bases. This CDR3 spans 16 amino acids. The CDR3: CASMWKRGSSYNEQFF. Written as DNA, the CDR3 is TGTGCCAGTATGTGGAAGCGGGGTAGCTCCTACAATGAGCAGTTCTTC.

This sequence joins TRBV21-1 and TRBJ1-2; no check of the table's D call, TRBD1, against the DNA was made. TRBV21-1 is described as a pseudogene. CDR3 length: 14 amino acids. CDR3 bases: TGTGCCACCCTGAATCACAGGCATAACTATGGCTACACCTTC. Encoded protein: CATLNHRHNYGYTF.

V gene TRBV25-1 combines with J gene TRBJ2-7; the D gene is possibly TRBD2 (5 bases). Deletions cut 3 bases from V and 0 bases from J, with 9 bases between. The length of the CDR3 is 14 residues. Germline V lookup: CDR1 MGHDK, CDR2 SYGVNS. CDR3 nucleotide sequence: TGTGCCAGCAGTGATGGACTGATCTCCTACGAGCAGTACTTC. Translating it yields CASSDGLISYEQYF.

The chain is built from TRBV5-1 and TRBJ2-7; D is unclear. CDR1 is SGHRS and CDR2 is YFSETQ in the germline V gene. This CDR3 has 12 residues. Between the trimmed V and J ends, which lost 3 bases and 6 bases, there was a span of 10 bases. The DNA of the CDR3 is TGCGCCAGCAGCTCGTACACCGCCGAGCAGTACTTC. It specifies CASSSYTAEQYF.

The chain carries TRBV9 and TRBJ1-1; 10 bases agree with TRBD1. Germline assignment: CDR1 SGDLS and CDR2 YYNGEE. V was clipped by 3 bases and J by 3 bases; unmatched bases: 2. This CDR3 is 14 amino acids long. The CDR3 reads CASSGQGADTEAFF. DNA of the CDR3: TGTGCCAGCAGCGGACAGGGGGCGGACACTGAAGCTTTCTTT. The variable domain in full, completed from reference TRBV9 and TRBJ1-1, reads DSGVTQTPKHLITATGQRVTLRCSPRSGDLSVYWYQQSLDQGLQFLIQYYNGEERAKGNILERFSAQQFPDLHSELNLSSLELGDSALYFCASSGQGADTEAFFGQGTRLTVV.

The CDR3 loop is CASSLGWGQADTQYF. The DNA of the CDR3 is TGCGCCAGCAGCTTGGGGTGGGGGCAAGCAGATACGCAGTATTTT. V is TRBV5-1 and J is TRBJ2-3; D is perhaps TRBD1 (6 bases). V was clipped by 0 bases and J by 4 bases, with 12 bases between them. Germline assignment: CDR1 SGHRS and CDR2 YFSETQ. The length of the CDR3 is 15 residues. The entire variable domain, with the rest obtained from reference TRBV5-1 and TRBJ2-3, is as follows: KAGVTQTPRYLIKTRGQQVTLSCSPISGHRSVSWYQQTPGQGLQFLFEYFSETQRNKGNFPGRFSGRQFSNSRSEMNVSTLELGDSALYLCASSLGWGQADTQYFGPGTRLTVL.

This chain uses TRBV6-6 with TRBJ2-5, with 7 bases lining up with TRBD1. Germline V gene data show CDR1 as MNHNY and CDR2 as SVGAGI (reference sequence). Unmatched junction bases numbered 2, after V lost 4 bases and J lost 3 bases. The CDR3 consists of 13 residues. The CDR3 loop is CASSFTGEETQYF. In DNA form, the CDR3 reads TGTGCCAGCAGTTTCACAGGGGAAGAGACCCAGTACTTC.

This chain joins TRBV9 and TRBJ2-7; TRBD2 is a possible D gene (6 bases). The CDR3 loop spans 14 amino acids. Germline CDR1 reads SGDLS; CDR2 reads YYNGEE. V was pared by 4 bases and J by 3 bases, with 14 bases between. This CDR3 reads CASSPRDFLYEQYF. CDR3 in DNA: TGTGCCAGCAGCCCTAGGGACTTCCTCTACGAGCAGTACTTC.

The J gene is TRBJ2-3, the V gene TRBV9; 8 bases fit TRBD2. Germline assignment: CDR1 SGDLS and CDR2 YYNGEE. V was clipped by 2 bases and J by 6 bases; unmatched bases: 8. There are 15 residues in the CDR3. CDR3 DNA: TGTGCCAGCAGCGTCGGGGGGGGAGGGGTGGATACGCAGTATTTT. Translated: CASSVGGGGVDTQYF.

The chain couples TRBV20-1 to TRBJ1-2; D call uncertain. Germline lookup yields CDR1 DFQATT and CDR2 SNEGSKA (reference sequence). Trimming took off 3 bases at V and 7 bases at J, with 6 bases between the two ends. This CDR3 has 10 amino acids. The CDR3 DNA follows: TGCAGTGCTAGCTACGGTGGCTACACCTTC. Its protein product is CSASYGGYTF.

This sequence joins TRBV11-2 and TRBJ1-2; no firm D call. With 8 bases removed from V and 7 bases from J, the gap between germline ends came to 14 bases. The CDR3 has 12 residues. Germline CDR1 reads SGHAT; CDR2 reads FQNNGV. The CDR3 protein is CASGTAFGGYTF. The DNA of the CDR3 is TGTGCCAGCGGAACAGCCTTCGGTGGCTACACCTTC.